These 9 T cell receptor beta chains originate from one sample sequenced in a study of T cells in Graves' hyperthyroidism and ophthalmopathy. The TCR beta CDR3 regions underwent amplification using RNA transcripts as the source. First-round RT-PCR of the TCR CDR3 relied on the HTBI primer set. TCRdb ran MiXCR on the multiplex PCR reads and lists one entry per CDR3 protein. This sample yields about half a million distinct CDR3 sequences, of which roughly a quarter are seen a single time; about 11% belongs to the top ten. What was sequenced was blood. Receptors originate from a woman aged 30 to 39 with Graves' ophthalmopathy.

This clonotype appeared a single time. The chain is built from TRBV12-3 or TRBV12-4 and TRBJ1-1; a possible D gene is TRBD1 (5 bases). V was trimmed by 5 bases and J by 0 bases, leaving 10 bases between them. The CDR3 is made up of 14 amino acids. As DNA, the CDR3 is TGTGCCAGCAGTCCAATGACAGTGAACACTGAAGCTTTCTTT. Translating gives CASSPMTVNTEAFF.

This clonotype was seen more than once but under ten times. V usage is TRBV5-6 and J usage is TRBJ1-1; TRBD1 is a possible D gene (5 bases). The V and J ends lost 7 bases and 3 bases respectively, with 10 bases between them. The CDR3 is 12 residues long. The germline V gene encodes CDR1 SGHDT and CDR2 YYEEEE. For the CDR3, the DNA is TGTGCCAGCGGCCGGGGGGACACTGAAGCTTTCTTT. Encoded protein: CASGRGDTEAFF.

This clonotype was seen many times. This rearrangement joins TRBV7-2 to TRBJ2-7, with TRBD1 matching over 7 bases. The CDR3 is 13 amino acids. Germline CDR1 is SGHTA and CDR2 is FQGNSA. The ends lost 8 bases at V and 1 base at J; junction bases unmatched: 5. The DNA of the CDR3 is TGTGCCAGCGGACAGGCTTTATCCTACGAGCAGTACTTC. Translated, it gives CASGQALSYEQYF.

This clonotype was detected ten times or more. The gene calls are TRBV11-2 and TRBJ2-7; TRBD1 is a possible D gene (6 bases). With 5 bases removed from V and 2 bases from J, the gap between germline ends came to 10 bases. Germline-derived CDR1 and CDR2 are SGHAT and FQNNGV. The CDR3 extends over 13 amino acids. CDR3 bases: TGTGCCAGCAGCCTCGACAGGCCCTACGAGCAGTACTTC. Translating gives CASSLDRPYEQYF.

The chain has TRBV7-9 and TRBJ2-5, with 7 bases aligning to TRBD2. This CDR3 region has 16 residues. CDR1 SEHNR and CDR2 FQNEAQ come from the germline V gene (reference sequence). Trimming took 7 bases from V and 5 from J; bases not matched to a gene: 16. Here the CDR3 DNA reads TGTGCCAGCACTCGGGGGGAGATCAATACTGGGGAGACCCAGTACTTC. Protein: CASTRGEINTGETQYF.

This clonotype was seen more than once but under ten times. A much larger clonotype is one base distant, so this may be a read error. The genes are TRBV11-2 and TRBJ2-7; no clear D. Trimming shortened V by 1 base and J by 7 bases, and 5 bases separated the two germline ends. The CDR3 covers 11 residues. Germline V lookup: CDR1 SGHAT, CDR2 FQNNGV. The CDR3 reads CASSLAWEQYF. The CDR3 bases are TGTGCCAGCAGCTTAGCGTGGGAGCAGTACTTC.

This clonotype was counted at least ten times. This rearrangement joins TRBV27 to TRBJ1-1; 7 nucleotides agree with TRBD1. V was clipped by 4 bases and J by 8 bases; unmatched bases: 13. The CDR3 totals 15 residues. The germline gives CDR1 MNHEY, CDR2 SMNVEV (reference sequence). The CDR3: CASSSPSDRRGEAFF. CDR3 sequence (DNA): TGTGCCAGCAGTTCCCCCTCGGACAGGCGGGGAGAAGCTTTCTTT.

The chain joins TRBV27 to TRBJ2-7; TRBD2 is a possible D gene (5 bases). Trimming shortened V by 4 bases and J by 0 bases, and 16 bases separated the two germline ends. CDR3 length equals 16 residues. CDR1 and CDR2 from the germline V gene are MNHEY and SMNVEV (reference sequence). The CDR3 loop is CASSSLEGIGSYEQYF. For the CDR3, the DNA is TGTGCCAGCAGTTCCCTTGAGGGTATTGGCTCCTACGAGCAGTACTTC.

The genes are TRBV12-3 or TRBV12-4 and TRBJ1-2; unclear D gene. There are 14 residues in the CDR3. V lost 5 bases and J 5 bases, leaving 15 bases between the germline ends. The CDR3 is CASSPVPRGYGYTF. The CDR3 DNA is TGTGCCAGCAGTCCAGTTCCCCGAGGGTATGGCTACACCTTC.